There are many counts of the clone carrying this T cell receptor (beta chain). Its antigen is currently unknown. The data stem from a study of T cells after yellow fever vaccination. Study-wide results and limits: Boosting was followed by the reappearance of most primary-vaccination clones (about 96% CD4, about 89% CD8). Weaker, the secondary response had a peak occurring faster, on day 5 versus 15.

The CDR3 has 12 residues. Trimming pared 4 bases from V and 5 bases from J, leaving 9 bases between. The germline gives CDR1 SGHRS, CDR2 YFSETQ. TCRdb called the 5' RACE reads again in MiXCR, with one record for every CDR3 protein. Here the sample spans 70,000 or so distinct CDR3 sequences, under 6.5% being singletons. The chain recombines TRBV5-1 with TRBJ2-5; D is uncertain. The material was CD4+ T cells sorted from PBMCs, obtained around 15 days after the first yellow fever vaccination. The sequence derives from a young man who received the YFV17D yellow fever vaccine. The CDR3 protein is CASSEIWETQYF. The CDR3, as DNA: TGCGCCAGCAGCGAAATTTGGGAGACCCAGTACTTC.